The 29 T cell receptor beta chains given below trace back to one sample, sequenced in a study of shared clonotypes between healthy human individuals. Method: immunoSEQ multiplex PCR; TCRdb's copy keeps in-frame clones and lacks some. Altogether fewer than 700,000 clones are present, roughly 79% being singletons, with the ten largest covering around 12%. The sequenced sample was PBMCs. Every receptor here comes from a woman aged 40 to 55 in good health. Some clones in this sample may be carry-over from other donors' samples.

The rearrangement uses TRBV19 and TRBJ1-5, with 7 bases identical to TRBD1. The V segment lost 3 bases and the J segment 10 bases; nucleotides outside the gene matches: 6. The CDR3 has 13 amino acids. Germline V gene lookup returns CDR1 LNHDA and CDR2 SQIVND (reference sequence). DNA for the CDR3: TGTGCCAGTAGTATGGGCAGGGGGGATCCCCAGCATTTT. Its protein is CASSMGRGDPQHF.

This clone was counted only a few times. Other DNA sequences in this sample translate to the same CDR3. The chain joins TRBV5-1 to TRBJ2-1, with D unresolved. The CDR3 contains 14 residues. V was trimmed by 0 bases and J by 1 base, leaving 5 bases between them. Germline values: CDR1 SGHRS, CDR2 YFSETQ. The CDR3 DNA reads as TGCGCCAGCAGCTTGGCGGGTTCCTACAATGAGCAGTTCTTC. This codes for CASSLAGSYNEQFF.

This chain links TRBV7-8 with TRBJ2-5; TRBD1 matches 8 bases. Unmatched junction bases numbered 7, after V lost 2 bases and J lost 5 bases. The CDR3 is 15 amino acids. The germline CDR1 and CDR2 sequences are SGHVS and FQNEAQ. Written as DNA, the CDR3 is TGTGCCAGCAGCTTAACCGGGACAGGCTGGGAGACCCAGTACTTC. Its protein is CASSLTGTGWETQYF. Full variable domain (rest looked up from reference TRBV7-8 and TRBJ2-5): GAGVSQSPRYKVAKRGQDVALRCDPISGHVSLFWYQQALGQGPEFLTYFQNEAQLDKSGLPSDRFFAERPEGSVSTLKIQRTQQEDSAVYLCASSLTGTGWETQYFGPGTRLLVL.

V usage is TRBV28 and J usage is TRBJ2-2; 7 nucleotides line up with TRBD1. With 3 bases clipped from V and 3 bases from J, the junction kept 13 bases outside the gene matches. The CDR3 is made up of 18 amino acids. Germline CDR1 reads MDHEN; CDR2 reads SYDVKM. CDR3 residues: CASSFPPLMTGYTGELFF. In nucleotides, the CDR3 is TGTGCCAGCAGTTTCCCTCCTCTAATGACAGGGTACACCGGGGAGCTGTTTTTT. The full variable domain, rest sourced from reference TRBV28 and TRBJ2-2, is DVKVTQSSRYLVKRTGEKVFLECVQDMDHENMFWYRQDPGLGLRLIYFSYDVKMKEKGDIPEGYSVSREKKERFSLILESASTNQTSMYLCASSFPPLMTGYTGELFFGEGSRLTVL.

The genes are TRBV2 and TRBJ2-5; 8 nucleotides align to TRBD1. CDR3 length: 13 amino acids. Trimming at V came to 8 bases and at J to 2 bases, leaving 4 bases not matched to a gene. The V gene's germline CDR1 is SNHLY and CDR2 FYNNEI. The CDR3 is CASADRDQETQYF. The DNA of the CDR3 is TGTGCCAGCGCGGACAGGGATCAAGAGACCCAGTACTTC.

Regarding this clone: The same CDR3 is also encoded by other DNA sequences in this sample. The chain recombines TRBV5-1 with TRBJ2-7, with TRBD1 matching 7 bases. This CDR3 has 15 amino acids. Germline V CDR1 and CDR2: SGHRS, YFSETQ. The junction had 5 bases not matched to a gene; V was cut back by 0 bases and J by 2 bases. CDR3 sequence reads: CASSLVAGGTYEQYF. CDR3 sequence (DNA): TGCGCCAGCAGCTTGGTTGCAGGGGGTACCTACGAGCAGTACTTC.

CDR3 loop: CAWTGGWYGYTF. The CDR3 DNA is TGTGCCTGGACTGGGGGGTGGTATGGCTACACCTTC. The V call is TRBV30, the J call TRBJ1-2, with D perhaps TRBD1 (5 bases). CDR3 length equals 12 residues. Germline CDR1 reads GTSNPN; CDR2 reads SVGIG (reference sequence). V was cut by 4 bases and J by 5 bases, with 11 bases left in between.

The chain employs TRBV18 and TRBJ2-7; TRBD2 matches at 12 bases. The V gene's germline CDR1 is KGHSH and CDR2 LQKENI. Germline trimming cut 3 bases from V and 4 bases from J; bases unmatched to any gene: 4. CDR3 length: 15 residues. The CDR3 DNA reads as TGTGCCAGCTCACCCCGGACTAGCGGGATTTACGAGCAGTACTTC. It is translated as CASSPRTSGIYEQYF.

The rearrangement uses TRBV6-6 and TRBJ2-5; unclear D gene. The CDR3 is 13 residues long. CDR1 and CDR2 (germline): MNHNY, SVGAGI (reference sequence). V dropped 4 bases and J dropped 2 bases, with 8 bases sitting between them. CDR3 sequence reads: CASSFRAQETQYF. The CDR3 DNA reads as TGTGCCAGCAGTTTCCGGGCTCAAGAGACCCAGTACTTC.

The chain couples TRBV7-9 to TRBJ2-5, with 10 bases matching TRBD1. Germline CDR1 and CDR2: SEHNR and FQNEAQ (reference sequence). V was pared by 4 bases and J by 5 bases, with 4 bases of the junction left unmatched. The CDR3 loop spans 14 amino acids. The CDR3 sequence: CASSSRTGGETQYF. The CDR3 coding sequence is TGTGCCAGCAGCTCGCGGACAGGGGGTGAGACCCAGTACTTC.

The CDR3 sequence is CASSPGPNGSGEQFF. In DNA form, the CDR3 reads TGCGCCAGCAGCCCTGGCCCCAACGGGTCCGGTGAGCAGTTCTTC. The V and J genes are TRBV5-1 and TRBJ2-1; D gene unclear. Trimming stripped 4 bases from V and 9 bases from J, with 20 bases between. CDR3 length equals 15 residues. Per germline, CDR1 SGHRS and CDR2 YFSETQ.

Only one count was recorded for this clone. The chain couples TRBV18 to TRBJ2-7, with 8 bases aligning to TRBD1. Germline V gives CDR1 KGHSH, CDR2 LQKENI. The CDR3 is 17 residues long. V shed 1 base, J shed 4 bases, and the junction held 12 bases outside the gene matches. As DNA, the CDR3 is TGTGCCAGCTCACCACGCGGGACAGGCTCTCCCCTTTACGAGCAGTACTTC. This codes for CASSPRGTGSPLYEQYF.

The chain is built from TRBV15 and TRBJ2-3, with a possible D match to TRBD2 (6 bases). Trimming shortened V by 5 bases and J by 0 bases, and 15 bases separated the two germline ends. This CDR3 region has 16 residues. Germline V gene data show CDR1 as LNHNV and CDR2 as YYDKDF (reference sequence). The CDR3 DNA follows: TGTGCCACCAGCGACGGGGGTAGCAGGAGCACAGATACGCAGTATTTT. This codes for CATSDGGSRSTDTQYF. Looking up the rest from reference TRBV15 and TRBJ2-3 gives the full variable domain: DAMVIQNPRYQVTQFGKPVTLSCSQTLNHNVMYWYQQKSSQAPKLLFHYYDKDFNNEADTPDNFQSRRPNTSFCFLDIRSPGLGDTAMYLCATSDGGSRSTDTQYFGPGTRLTVL.

The gene calls are TRBV6-1 and TRBJ2-7; no clear D. The CDR3 length is 13 residues. V shed 1 base and J shed 0 bases, with 4 bases lying between them. The germline V gene has CDR1 MNHNS and CDR2 SASEGT. The CDR3 region has the DNA TGTGCCAGCAGTGAAGTGAGCTCCTACGAGCAGTACTTC. Translating it yields CASSEVSSYEQYF.

The chain links TRBV2 to TRBJ1-3; D not certain. Germline V gene sequence: CDR1 SNHLY, CDR2 FYNNEI. With 2 bases removed from V and 4 bases from J, the gap between germline ends came to 6 bases. The CDR3 length is 13 residues. The CDR3 protein is CASSESVGNTIYF. The CDR3 DNA follows: TGTGCCAGCAGTGAATCGGTCGGAAACACCATATATTTT.

This chain joins TRBV4-3 and TRBJ2-7; D may correspond to TRBD1 or TRBD2 (6 bases each). Trimming removed 0 bases from V and 3 bases from J, with 9 bases in between. Germline V gene sequence: CDR1 LGHNA, CDR2 YSLEER. This CDR3 has 14 amino acids. The DNA of the CDR3 is TGCGCCAGCAGCCAAGATGGGGGGCACTACGAGCAGTACTTC. It encodes CASSQDGGHYEQYF.

CDR3 sequence (DNA): TGTGCCAGCAGCGTAATGGGGGGTCAGGGAGGCGAGCAGTACTTC. Protein sequence: CASSVMGGQGGEQYF. V gene TRBV11-2 combines with J gene TRBJ2-7; D possibly corresponds to TRBD2 (6 bases). V lost 5 bases and J lost 6, with 20 bases in between. Germline CDR1 SGHAT, CDR2 FQNNGV. The CDR3 is 15 residues long.

The gene calls are TRBV15 and TRBJ1-2, with D hard to call. Germline lookup yields CDR1 LNHNV and CDR2 YYDKDF (reference sequence). V dropped 8 bases and J dropped 2 bases, with 12 bases sitting between them. The CDR3 length is 13 residues. This chain's CDR3 is CATGKGPNYGYTF. For the CDR3, the DNA is TGTGCCACCGGAAAAGGGCCGAACTATGGCTACACCTTC.

A word on this clone: Other DNA variants within this sample encode the same CDR3. The V and J genes are TRBV29-1 and TRBJ2-1; D is unresolved. The germline V and J ends were trimmed by 6 bases and 1 base, with 4 bases remaining between them. CDR3 size: 11 residues. Germline loops: CDR1 SQVTM, CDR2 ANQGSEA. As DNA, the CDR3 is TGCAGCGTGGGTTCCTACAATGAGCAGTTCTTC. Amino acids: CSVGSYNEQFF.

This sequence joins TRBV28 and TRBJ1-2, with a possible D match to TRBD1 (5 bases). From germline, CDR1 is MDHEN and CDR2 SYDVKM. The CDR3 runs to 15 residues. V dropped 5 bases and J dropped 4 bases, with 17 bases sitting between them. The chain's CDR3 is CASSLNFAGTYGYTF. Here the CDR3 DNA reads TGTGCCAGCAGTCTCAATTTCGCGGGGACCTATGGCTACACCTTC.

This chain links TRBV19 with TRBJ2-7; D could derive from TRBD1 or TRBD2 (5 bases each). Trimming removed 6 bases at V and 0 bases at J, with 9 bases between. The CDR3 runs to 13 residues. Looked up from germline, CDR1 is LNHDA and CDR2 is SQIVND (reference sequence). The CDR3 nucleotides are TGTGCCAGTAGCCGAGGGGCCTCCTACGAGCAGTACTTC. It yields the protein CASSRGASYEQYF.

About this clone itself: A far bigger clonotype differs at one base, so this is likely a read error. The sample carries other DNA sequences with the same CDR3. The chain is built from TRBV29-1 and TRBJ2-3; 9 nucleotides match TRBD2. The CDR3 totals 15 residues. The V gene end was trimmed by 4 bases and the J gene end by 2 bases; junction bases not matched to a gene: 7. Germline V gene data show CDR1 as SQVTM and CDR2 as ANQGSEA. In nucleotides, the CDR3 is TGCAGCGTTGGTTTAGCGGGGGAGATCACAGATACGCAGTATTTT. This codes for CSVGLAGEITDTQYF.

The rearrangement uses TRBV7-2 and TRBJ2-3, with a weak D call TRBD2 (6 bases). The V and J ends lost 5 bases and 0 bases respectively, with 12 bases between them. Looked up from germline, CDR1 is SGHTA and CDR2 is FQGNSA. The CDR3 contains 15 residues. CDR3 coding DNA: TGTGCCAGCAGCCGCATTAGCGGAAGCACAGATACGCAGTATTTT. It codes for CASSRISGSTDTQYF.

The V gene is TRBV29-1, the J gene TRBJ2-7; D is undetermined. CDR1 and CDR2 from the germline V gene are SQVTM and ANQGSEA. This CDR3 contains 11 residues. V was cut by 0 bases and J by 6 bases, with 6 bases left in between. CDR3 residues: CSVEDMGEQYF. The CDR3 nucleotides are TGCAGCGTTGAAGATATGGGCGAGCAGTACTTC.

V gene TRBV6-1 combines with J gene TRBJ1-3; no clear D. The CDR3 loop spans 14 amino acids. Trimming removed 2 bases from V and 8 bases from J, with 13 bases in between. Germline CDR1 is MNHNS and CDR2 is SASEGT. The CDR3 DNA reads as TGTGCCAGCAGTGAATTGTGGGGTCGGGACACCATATATTTT. This gives the protein CASSELWGRDTIYF.

V is TRBV5-4 and J is TRBJ2-2, with TRBD1 matching 8 bases. This CDR3 region has 15 residues. Per the germline V gene, CDR1 is SGHNT and CDR2 is YYREEE (reference sequence). V was pared by 4 bases and J by 5 bases, with 7 bases of the junction left unmatched. In nucleotides, the CDR3 is TGTGCCAGCAGCCTGGGACAGGAAGAGACCGGGGAGCTGTTTTTT. This encodes CASSLGQEETGELFF.

The CDR3 region is CASSQGPRVIYEQYF. The CDR3 DNA is TGCGCCAGCAGCCAAGGCCCAAGGGTAATCTACGAGCAGTACTTC. The chain carries TRBV4-3 and TRBJ2-7; no reliable D call. This CDR3 spans 15 amino acids. The V gene's germline CDR1 is LGHNA and CDR2 YSLEER. V was clipped by 1 base and J by 3 bases, with 13 bases between them.

In regard to this clone: One junction end disagrees with the germline gene, perhaps due to a read error. The chain combines TRBV25-1 with TRBJ2-7; D not resolved. The CDR3 length is 13 residues. The V gene's germline CDR1 is MGHDK and CDR2 SYGVNS. CDR3 nucleotide sequence: TGTGCCGGCAGTGAATTGGGCTACTACGAGCAGTACTTC. Its translation is CAGSELGYYEQYF.

This chain connects TRBV7-2 to TRBJ2-5; D assignment may be TRBD1 or TRBD2 (6 bases each). CDR1 is SGHTA and CDR2 is FQGNSA in the germline V gene. V lost 7 bases to trimming and J lost 4 bases, with 19 bases between them. The CDR3 runs to 15 residues. Here the CDR3 reads CASNTAGTSVETQYF. The DNA for the CDR3 is TGTGCCAGCAACACGGCGGGGACATCAGTAGAGACCCAGTACTTC. Supplemented by reference TRBV7-2 and TRBJ2-5, the full variable domain reads GAGVSQSPSNKVTEKGKDVELRCDPISGHTALYWYRQSLGQGLEFLIYFQGNSAPDKSGLPSDRFSAERTGGSVSTLTIQRTQQEDSAVYLCASNTAGTSVETQYFGPGTRLLVL.